Following are 25 T cell receptor beta chains from one sample sequenced in a study of beta chain features in type 1 diabetes. Study-wide results and caveats: Across all four CD4+ subsets, people with type 1 diabetes showed modestly shorter TCRB CDR3s.

All of the isolated RNA was reverse transcribed, so expressed TCRB transcripts were sequenced. The assay was immunoSEQ multiplex PCR, and TCRdb's table has in-frame clones only and misses some. This table has roughly 340,000 clones, around 12% appearing once. Their antigens remain unidentified. The sequencing sample was made of naive CD4+ T cells from blood. Receptors were obtained from a woman younger than 35 with type 1 diabetes.

This clone was seen more than once but under ten times. The J gene is TRBJ2-1, the V gene TRBV7-2; D is unresolved. Germline assignment: CDR1 SGHTA and CDR2 FQGNSA. The V end lost 5 bases, the J end lost 8 bases, and 10 bases lay between the germline ends. This CDR3 is built from 12 residues. The CDR3 reads CASSDSWDEQFF. The CDR3 DNA sequence: TGTGCCAGCAGCGATAGCTGGGATGAGCAGTTCTTC.

This clone was recorded a few times. The chain has TRBV20-1 and TRBJ1-2; no clear D gene. From germline, CDR1 is DFQATT and CDR2 SNEGSKA (reference sequence). The CDR3 contains 9 residues. As DNA, the CDR3 is TGCAGGGGCAACTATGGCTACACCTTC. As protein: CRGNYGYTF.

This clone was counted only a few times. This chain links TRBV6-6 with TRBJ1-5; 7 bases agree with TRBD1. CDR3 size: 15 residues. V lost 6 bases and J lost 0; bases outside the gene matches: 5. Germline values: CDR1 MNHNY, CDR2 SVGAGI (reference sequence). CDR3 coding DNA: TGTGCCAGCAGCGACAGGGCGGGTAGCAATCAGCCCCAGCATTTT. Its protein is CASSDRAGSNQPQHF.

The chain carries TRBV7-2 and TRBJ2-3, with 11 positions matching TRBD1. The CDR3 sequence is 14 residues long. CDR1 and CDR2 from the germline V gene are SGHTA and FQGNSA. J was trimmed by 6 bases and V by 4 bases; bases with no gene match: 3. DNA of the CDR3: TGTGCCAGCAGCTCACGGGACAGGGGGGATACGCAGTATTTT. Translated: CASSSRDRGDTQYF. Variable domain in full (rest from reference TRBV7-2 and TRBJ2-3): GAGVSQSPSNKVTEKGKDVELRCDPISGHTALYWYRQSLGQGLEFLIYFQGNSAPDKSGLPSDRFSAERTGGSVSTLTIQRTQQEDSAVYLCASSSRDRGDTQYFGPGTRLTVL.

This clone came up a few times. J is TRBJ1-6 and V is TRBV27; 8 bases map to TRBD1. Trimming at V came to 5 bases and at J to 7 bases, leaving 7 bases not matched to a gene. Looked up from germline, CDR1 is MNHEY and CDR2 is SMNVEV (reference sequence). The CDR3 is made up of 15 amino acids. The CDR3: CASSARTGLNSPLHF. The CDR3 DNA sequence: TGTGCCAGCAGTGCCCGGACAGGGCTGAATTCACCCCTCCACTTT.

This clone was seen only a few times. The CDR3 reads CASSLGTGGELFF. CDR3 DNA sequence: TGTGCCAGCAGCTTAGGCACAGGCGGGGAGCTGTTTTTT. J is TRBJ2-2 and V is TRBV7-9; D is perhaps TRBD1 (5 bases). The CDR3 is made up of 13 amino acids. Deletions cut 1 base from V and 7 bases from J, with 7 bases between. CDR1 is SEHNR, CDR2 FQNEAQ, per germline (reference sequence). Variable domain in full (rest from reference TRBV7-9 and TRBJ2-2): DTGVSQNPRHKITKRGQNVTFRCDPISEHNRLYWYRQTLGQGPEFLTYFQNEAQLEKSRLLSDRFSAERPKGSFSTLEIQRTEQGDSAMYLCASSLGTGGELFFGEGSRLTVL.

This chain uses TRBV7-9 with TRBJ1-5, with D possibly being TRBD1 (6 bases). This CDR3 is built from 14 residues. V lost 3 bases and J lost 4, with 10 bases in between. The V gene's germline CDR1 is SEHNR and CDR2 FQNEAQ (reference sequence). This chain's CDR3 is CASSFTGQNQPQHF. CDR3 bases: TGTGCCAGCAGCTTTACAGGGCAGAATCAGCCCCAGCATTTT.

This clone was detected only a few times. The genes are TRBV15 and TRBJ2-1, with TRBD1 matching over 10 bases. This CDR3 comprises 16 residues. After removal of 0 bases from V and 8 bases from J, the junction contained 7 bases not matched to a gene. Per the germline V gene, CDR1 is LNHNV and CDR2 is YYDKDF (reference sequence). The DNA for the CDR3 is TGTGCCACCAGCAGAGAGTCCCCCGGACAGGGGGATGAGCAGTTCTTC. Its translation: CATSRESPGQGDEQFF.

This clone was detected a few times. The chain couples TRBV10-3 to TRBJ1-2; 7 bases are shared with TRBD1. V was pared by 5 bases and J by 5 bases, with 5 bases of the junction left unmatched. The CDR3 covers 13 residues. Germline V CDR1 and CDR2: ENHRY, SYGVKD. CDR3 sequence: CAISPGQQYGYTF. The CDR3 DNA reads as TGTGCCATCAGTCCGGGACAGCAATATGGCTACACCTTC.

This clone was found a few times. The genes are TRBV11-2 and TRBJ2-5; 12 bases line up with TRBD2. Germline lookup yields CDR1 SGHAT and CDR2 FQNNGV. The V segment lost 5 bases and the J segment 5 bases; nucleotides outside the gene matches: 9. The CDR3 has 16 amino acids. The DNA of the CDR3 is TGTGCCAGCAGCACCAGCGGACTAGCGGGGCGGGAGACCCAGTACTTC. It encodes CASSTSGLAGRETQYF.

The chain couples TRBV6-5 to TRBJ1-5, with no clear D. V was cut by 2 bases and J by 0 bases, with 8 bases left in between. The CDR3 is made up of 15 amino acids. The germline CDR1 and CDR2 sequences are MNHEY and SVGAGI. The CDR3 DNA reads as TGTGCCAGCAGTTACAGCGCCCTTAGCAATCAGCCCCAGCATTTT. Amino acids: CASSYSALSNQPQHF.

The chain joins TRBV7-3 to TRBJ2-1; D gene ambiguous. V shed 6 bases and J shed 0 bases, with 12 bases lying between them. The CDR3 sequence is 15 residues long. Germline CDR1 and CDR2: SGHTA and FQGTGA. The CDR3 DNA reads as TGTGCCAGCAGTCGAATAACAACCTCCTACAATGAGCAGTTCTTC. Translated, it gives CASSRITTSYNEQFF.

The chain has TRBV29-1 and TRBJ2-3, with a weak D call TRBD2 (6 bases). Trimming took off 4 bases at V and 2 bases at J, with 13 bases between the two ends. The CDR3 extends over 14 amino acids. Germline assignment: CDR1 SQVTM and CDR2 ANQGSEA. CDR3 coding DNA: TGCAGCGTTGTGGTTGCGGGATACACAGATACGCAGTATTTT. Translating it yields CSVVVAGYTDTQYF.

The J gene is TRBJ2-5, the V gene TRBV30; 14 bases are a match to TRBD2. V was clipped by 7 bases and J by 5 bases; unmatched bases: 9. The CDR3 consists of 15 residues. Per germline, CDR1 GTSNPN and CDR2 SVGIG (reference sequence). CDR3 coding DNA: TGTGCCTCCCTGGGACTAGCGGGAGATATGGAGACCCAGTACTTC. This encodes CASLGLAGDMETQYF.

This clone was seen a few times. A junction boundary mismatches the germline segment, possibly from a read error. This sequence joins TRBV5-8 and TRBJ1-2; 7 bases are shared with TRBD1. CDR3 length equals 13 residues. CDR1 and CDR2 from the germline V gene are SGHTS and YDEGEE. CDR3 in amino acids: CASSIKQGTASSF. CDR3 in DNA: TGTGCCAGCAGCATCAAACAGGGGACAGCCTCCTCCTTC.

The J gene is TRBJ1-2, the V gene TRBV1. TRBV1 is an annotated pseudogene. The CDR3 runs 14 residues. The CDR3 here is CTSSHPGEDYGYTF. The CDR3 nucleotides are TGCACCAGCAGCCATCCTGGGGAGGACTATGGCTACACCTTC.

This clone was recorded a few times. The CDR3, as DNA: TGTGCCAGCATTATGGACAGGGTAACCTACGAGCAGTACTTC. It encodes CASIMDRVTYEQYF. This chain uses TRBV2 with TRBJ2-7; 8 nucleotides line up with TRBD1. There are 14 residues in the CDR3. With V trimmed by 7 bases and J by 2 bases, 7 bases remained unmatched. In germline, CDR1 is SNHLY, CDR2 FYNNEI.

V and J are TRBV7-9 and TRBJ2-3; weak D call: TRBD2 (7 bases). V lost 2 bases and J 4 bases, leaving 13 bases between the germline ends. Germline CDR1 reads SEHNR; CDR2 reads FQNEAQ (reference sequence). The CDR3 spans 15 residues. In DNA form, the CDR3 reads TGTGCCAGCAGCTTACGGAGCGGGACACCAGATACGCAGTATTTT. Translated: CASSLRSGTPDTQYF.

CDR3 amino acids: CASGAAGSPRQEQFF. For the CDR3, the DNA is TGTGCCAGCGGGGCGGCGGGATCCCCCCGGCAAGAGCAGTTCTTC. This chain links TRBV28 with TRBJ2-1, with D perhaps matching TRBD2 (6 bases). The germline V gene encodes CDR1 MDHEN and CDR2 SYDVKM. Deletions cut 8 bases from V and 10 bases from J, with 24 bases between. This CDR3 has 15 residues. Drawing the rest from reference TRBV28 and TRBJ2-1, the complete variable domain is DVKVTQSSRYLVKRTGEKVFLECVQDMDHENMFWYRQDPGLGLRLIYFSYDVKMKEKGDIPEGYSVSREKKERFSLILESASTNQTSMYLCASGAAGSPRQEQFFGPGTRLTVL.

The chain joins TRBV7-2 to TRBJ2-1, with a tentative D call TRBD2 (6 bases). The CDR3 length is 14 residues. Germline V CDR1 and CDR2: SGHTA, FQGNSA. The ends were cut back, 3 bases at V and 5 bases at J, with 11 bases in the middle. As DNA, the CDR3 is TGTGCCAGCAGCTTGTGGCGGGAACACAATGAGCAGTTCTTC. It translates to CASSLWREHNEQFF.

This clone was observed a few times. The genes are TRBV29-1 and TRBJ2-3, with TRBD2 matching 8 bases. Germline lookup yields CDR1 SQVTM and CDR2 ANQGSEA. The J segment lost 2 bases and the V segment lost 4 bases, leaving 8 bases of the junction unmatched. The CDR3 covers 15 residues. The CDR3 nucleotides read TGCAGCGTTGGCCTAGCGGGTACCTACACAGATACGCAGTATTTT. Translation: CSVGLAGTYTDTQYF.

This chain connects TRBV7-9 to TRBJ1-2, with D possibly being TRBD1 (5 bases). Trimming cost V 0 bases and J 4 bases, with 15 bases left between them. Germline V gene data show CDR1 as SEHNR and CDR2 as FQNEAQ (reference sequence). This CDR3 contains 16 residues. The chain's CDR3 is CASSLAGTDSFYGYTF. The CDR3 region has the DNA TGTGCCAGCAGCTTAGCGGGAACTGACAGCTTCTATGGCTACACCTTC.

The genes are TRBV9 and TRBJ1-2; no clear D gene. Trimming pared 0 bases from V and 4 bases from J, leaving 7 bases between. CDR1 is SGDLS and CDR2 is YYNGEE in the germline V gene. The CDR3 has 13 residues. The CDR3 region has the DNA TGTGCCAGCAGCGTAGGAGCCGGCTATGGCTACACCTTC. It codes for CASSVGAGYGYTF.

The chain recombines TRBV4-3 with TRBJ2-1; D possibly corresponds to TRBD1 (5 bases). The length of the CDR3 is 15 residues. CDR1 is LGHNA and CDR2 is YSLEER in the germline V gene. Trimming took off 1 base at V and 3 bases at J, with 10 bases between the two ends. The CDR3 sequence: CASSQGQNSYNEQFF. The CDR3 DNA reads TGCGCCAGCAGCCAAGGACAGAACAGCTACAATGAGCAGTTCTTC.

Only a few counts were recorded for this clone. Written as DNA, the CDR3 is TGTGCCAGCAGTTTATCCAAATTTACCGGGACAGGGGCCATCAATGAGCAGTTCTTC. Protein product: CASSLSKFTGTGAINEQFF. This chain uses TRBV13 with TRBJ2-1; TRBD1 matches 10 bases. Germline trimming cut 6 bases from V and 6 bases from J; bases unmatched to any gene: 20. CDR1 and CDR2 (germline): PRHDT, FYEKMQ (reference sequence). There are 19 residues in the CDR3. The variable domain in full, with the rest retrieved from reference TRBV13 and TRBJ2-1, is AAGVIQSPRHLIKEKRETATLKCYPIPRHDTVYWYQQGPGQDPQFLISFYEKMQSDKGSIPDRFSAQQFSDYHSELNMSSLELGDSALYFCASSLSKFTGTGAINEQFFGPGTRLTVL.